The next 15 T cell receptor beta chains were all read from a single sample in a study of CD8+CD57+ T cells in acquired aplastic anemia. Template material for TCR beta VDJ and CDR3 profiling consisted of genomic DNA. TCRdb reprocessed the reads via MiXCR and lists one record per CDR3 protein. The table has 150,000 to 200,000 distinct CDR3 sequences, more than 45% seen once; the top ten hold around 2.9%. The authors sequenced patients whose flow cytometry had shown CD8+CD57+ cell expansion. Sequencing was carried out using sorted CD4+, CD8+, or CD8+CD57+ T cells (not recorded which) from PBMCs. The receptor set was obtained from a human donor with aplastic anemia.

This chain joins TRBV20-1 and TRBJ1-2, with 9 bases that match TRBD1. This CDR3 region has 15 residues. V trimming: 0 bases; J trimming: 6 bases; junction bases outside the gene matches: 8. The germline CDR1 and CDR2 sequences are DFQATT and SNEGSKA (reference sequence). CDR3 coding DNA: TGCAGTGCTAGAGAAATAACACGGACAGGGGATGGCTACACCTTC. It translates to CSAREITRTGDGYTF.

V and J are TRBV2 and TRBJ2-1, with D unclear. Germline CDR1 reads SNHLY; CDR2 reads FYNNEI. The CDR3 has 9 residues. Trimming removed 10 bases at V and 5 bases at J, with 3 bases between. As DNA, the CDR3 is TGTGCCACCGACAATGAGCAGTTCTTC. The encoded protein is CATDNEQFF.

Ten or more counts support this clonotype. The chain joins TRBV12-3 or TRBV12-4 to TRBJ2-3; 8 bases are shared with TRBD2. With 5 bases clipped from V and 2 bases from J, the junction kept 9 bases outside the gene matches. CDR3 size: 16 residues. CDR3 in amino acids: CASSERGGRITDTQYF. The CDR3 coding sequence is TGTGCCAGCAGTGAACGAGGCGGGAGGATCACAGATACGCAGTATTTT.

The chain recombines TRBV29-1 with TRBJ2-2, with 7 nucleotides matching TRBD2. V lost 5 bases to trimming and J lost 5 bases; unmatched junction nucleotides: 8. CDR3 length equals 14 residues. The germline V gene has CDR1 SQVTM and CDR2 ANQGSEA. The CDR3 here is CSVRPREGTGELFF. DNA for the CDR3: TGCAGCGTTCGGCCGAGGGAGGGGACCGGGGAGCTGTTTTTT.

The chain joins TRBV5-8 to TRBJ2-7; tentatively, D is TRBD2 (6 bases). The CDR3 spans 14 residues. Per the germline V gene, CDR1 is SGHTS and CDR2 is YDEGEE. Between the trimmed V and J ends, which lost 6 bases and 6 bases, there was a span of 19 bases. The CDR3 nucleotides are TGTGCCAGCATATCCGGACGCGGGGAACCCGAGCAGTACTTC. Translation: CASISGRGEPEQYF. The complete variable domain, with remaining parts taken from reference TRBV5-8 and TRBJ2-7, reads EAGVTQSPTHLIKTRGQQATLRCSPISGHTSVYWYQQALGLGLQFLLWYDEGEERNRGNFPPRFSGRQFPNYSSELNVNALELEDSALYLCASISGRGEPEQYFGPGTRLTVT.

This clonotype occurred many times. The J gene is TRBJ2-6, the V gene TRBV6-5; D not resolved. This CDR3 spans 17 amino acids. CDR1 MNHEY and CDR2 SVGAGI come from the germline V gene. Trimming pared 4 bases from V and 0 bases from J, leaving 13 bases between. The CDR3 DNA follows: TGTGCCAGCAGTTTGGGAACGTTCATCTCTGGGGCCAACGTCCTGACTTTC. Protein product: CASSLGTFISGANVLTF.

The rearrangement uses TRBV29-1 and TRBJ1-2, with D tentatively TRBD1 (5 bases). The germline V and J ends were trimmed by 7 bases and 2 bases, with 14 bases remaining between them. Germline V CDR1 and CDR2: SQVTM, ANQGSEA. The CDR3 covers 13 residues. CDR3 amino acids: CSALMQGNYGYTF. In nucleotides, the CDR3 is TGCAGCGCCCTCATGCAGGGAAACTATGGCTACACCTTC.

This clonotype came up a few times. The CDR3 sequence: CASARSTDTQYF. CDR3 coding DNA: TGTGCCAGCGCCAGAAGCACAGATACGCAGTATTTT. This chain links TRBV2 with TRBJ2-3, with D unclear. The V end was cut by 8 bases, the J end by 0 bases, with 6 bases between. This CDR3 has 12 amino acids. Germline loops: CDR1 SNHLY, CDR2 FYNNEI.

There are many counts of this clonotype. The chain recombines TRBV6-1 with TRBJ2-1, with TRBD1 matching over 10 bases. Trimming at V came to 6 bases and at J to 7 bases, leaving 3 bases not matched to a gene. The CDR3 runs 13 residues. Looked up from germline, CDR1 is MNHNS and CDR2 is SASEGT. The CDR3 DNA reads TGTGCCAGCAGAAGGACAGGGGGGAATGAGCAGTTCTTC. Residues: CASRRTGGNEQFF.

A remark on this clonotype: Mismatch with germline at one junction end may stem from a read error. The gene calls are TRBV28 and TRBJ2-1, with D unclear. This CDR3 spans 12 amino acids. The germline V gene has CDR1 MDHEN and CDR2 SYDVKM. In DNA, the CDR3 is TGTGCCGGCAGCCCAAGTAGGCATGAGCAGTTCTTC. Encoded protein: CAGSPSRHEQFF.

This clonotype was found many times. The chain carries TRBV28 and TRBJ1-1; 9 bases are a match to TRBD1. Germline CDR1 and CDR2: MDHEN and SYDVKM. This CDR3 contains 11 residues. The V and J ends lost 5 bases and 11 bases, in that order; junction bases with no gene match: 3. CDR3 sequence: CASSGDRAAFF. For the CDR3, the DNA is TGTGCCAGCAGTGGGGACAGGGCTGCTTTCTTT.

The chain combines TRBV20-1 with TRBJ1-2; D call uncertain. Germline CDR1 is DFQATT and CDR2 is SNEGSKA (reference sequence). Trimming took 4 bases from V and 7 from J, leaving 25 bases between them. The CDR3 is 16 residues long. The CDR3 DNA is TGCAGTGCTAAACCGTTTGCAGGACCCCCATGGGGTGGCTACACCTTC. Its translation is CSAKPFAGPPWGGYTF.

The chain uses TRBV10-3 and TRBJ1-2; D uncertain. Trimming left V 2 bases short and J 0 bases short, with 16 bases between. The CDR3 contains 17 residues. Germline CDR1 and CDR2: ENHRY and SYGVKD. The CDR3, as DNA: TGTGCCATCAGTGAGAGTCCGGTCGGGCGAGCTAACTATGGCTACACCTTC. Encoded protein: CAISESPVGRANYGYTF.

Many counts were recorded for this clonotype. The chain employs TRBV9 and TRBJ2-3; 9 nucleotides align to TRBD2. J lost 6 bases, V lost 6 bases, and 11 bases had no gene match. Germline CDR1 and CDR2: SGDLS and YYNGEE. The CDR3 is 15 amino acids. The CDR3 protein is CASTKTSGLPDTQYF. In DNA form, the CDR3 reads TGTGCCAGCACCAAGACTAGCGGTTTGCCCGATACGCAGTATTTT.

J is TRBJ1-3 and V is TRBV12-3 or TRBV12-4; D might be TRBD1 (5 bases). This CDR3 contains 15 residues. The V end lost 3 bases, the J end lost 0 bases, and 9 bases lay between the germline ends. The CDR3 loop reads CASSFTGFSGNTIYF. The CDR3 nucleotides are TGTGCCAGCAGTTTCACAGGATTCTCTGGAAACACCATATATTTT.